One and the same sample provided the 21 T cell receptor beta chains below, sequenced in a study of cytomegalovirus exposure and HLA in healthy donors. The PCR contained 60 Vbeta and 13 Jbeta primers. The table came from immunoSEQ multiplex PCR; TCRdb's copy has only in-frame clones and leaves some out. Altogether approximately 72,000 clones are present, about 78% being singletons, with the ten largest covering 4.5% to 7%. The sequencing input was PBMCs. These receptors were collected from a male donor in good health and CMV-seropositive.

There are a few counts of this clone. The chain employs TRBV6-1 and TRBJ1-5; D is possibly TRBD1 (6 bases). Trimming left V 1 base short and J 7 bases short, with 11 bases between. The CDR3 is made up of 14 amino acids. Germline CDR1 and CDR2: MNHNS and SASEGT. The CDR3 sequence is CASSEEDSYQPQHF. The CDR3 bases are TGTGCCAGCAGTGAAGAGGACAGTTACCAGCCCCAGCATTTT.

V gene TRBV7-2 combines with J gene TRBJ1-3; weak D call: TRBD1 (6 bases). The CDR3 spans 15 residues. The V end was cut by 1 base, the J end by 0 bases, with 7 bases between. Germline-derived CDR1 and CDR2 are SGHTA and FQGNSA. The CDR3 reads CASSLVGGSGNTIYF. DNA for the CDR3: TGTGCCAGCAGCTTAGTAGGGGGCTCTGGAAACACCATATATTTT.

CDR3 sequence (DNA): TGCGTATCAAGCAGTTGGGGGGGAAGACAGCACACCGGGGAGCTGTTTTTT. Encoded protein: CVSSSWGGRQHTGELFF. J is TRBJ2-2 and V is TRBV23-1; 7 nucleotides line up with TRBD2. TRBV23-1 is an ORF; its function is uncertain. This CDR3 region has 17 residues.

V usage is TRBV7-5 and J usage is TRBJ2-2; the table gives TRBD2 as D, unverified against the DNA. TRBV7-5 is designated a pseudogene. This CDR3 region has 17 residues. DNA for the CDR3: TGTGTCAGAAGCTTTACTCCCGGGGGGCCGGGGACCGGGGAGCTGTTTTTT. Its protein is CVRSFTPGGPGTGELFF.

The chain carries TRBV2 and TRBJ2-7; TRBD2 matches at 8 bases. The CDR3 extends over 16 amino acids. Germline-derived CDR1 and CDR2 are SNHLY and FYNNEI. The V and J ends lost 8 bases and 2 bases, in that order; junction bases with no gene match: 14. CDR3 protein: CASFFEAGVSPYEQYF. In nucleotides, the CDR3 is TGTGCCAGCTTCTTCGAAGCGGGAGTTTCTCCCTACGAGCAGTACTTC.

This clone was picked up one time. This sequence joins TRBV5-1 and TRBJ2-7; 8 bases map to TRBD2. Germline CDR1 SGHRS, CDR2 YFSETQ. The CDR3 totals 17 residues. V lost 5 bases and J lost 0; bases outside the gene matches: 13. In DNA, the CDR3 is TGCGCCAGCAGGGGGATCGGGGCGGGGGGTCTCTCCTACGAGCAGTACTTC. This gives the protein CASRGIGAGGLSYEQYF. Variable domain in full (rest from reference TRBV5-1 and TRBJ2-7): KAGVTQTPRYLIKTRGQQVTLSCSPISGHRSVSWYQQTPGQGLQFLFEYFSETQRNKGNFPGRFSGRQFSNSRSEMNVSTLELGDSALYLCASRGIGAGGLSYEQYFGPGTRLTVT.

The rearrangement joins TRBV29-1 to TRBJ2-2, with 8 bases aligning to TRBD1. J was trimmed by 0 bases and V by 7 bases; bases with no gene match: 4. CDR3 size: 14 residues. CDR1 is SQVTM, CDR2 ANQGSEA, per germline. The CDR3 nucleotides are TGCAGCGCATACAGGGGGACGAACACCGGGGAGCTGTTTTTT. This encodes CSAYRGTNTGELFF.

This chain connects TRBV7-2 to TRBJ2-7; TRBD1 might be the D (6 bases). The CDR3 totals 14 residues. Deletions cut 1 base from V and 2 bases from J, with 9 bases between. CDR1 and CDR2 (germline): SGHTA, FQGNSA. The CDR3 coding sequence is TGTGCCAGCAGCTTAGAGGGACAAGCCTACGAGCAGTACTTC. The encoded protein is CASSLEGQAYEQYF. The whole variable domain, filled in from reference TRBV7-2 and TRBJ2-7, reads GAGVSQSPSNKVTEKGKDVELRCDPISGHTALYWYRQSLGQGLEFLIYFQGNSAPDKSGLPSDRFSAERTGGSVSTLTIQRTQQEDSAVYLCASSLEGQAYEQYFGPGTRLTVT.

This clone was observed a few times. J is TRBJ1-2 and V is TRBV5-4, with TRBD1 identical over 8 bases. This CDR3 comprises 15 residues. V was clipped by 3 bases and J by 4 bases; unmatched bases: 8. Germline values: CDR1 SGHNT, CDR2 YYREEE (reference sequence). CDR3 sequence: CASSSHRGGGYGYTF. As DNA, the CDR3 is TGTGCCAGCAGCTCCCACAGGGGGGGTGGCTATGGCTACACCTTC.

This chain joins TRBV5-8 and TRBJ2-1; TRBD2 aligns across 9 bases. Trimming removed 0 bases from V and 2 bases from J; junction bases left unmatched: 0. Germline values: CDR1 SGHTS, CDR2 YDEGEE. This CDR3 region has 15 residues. Here the CDR3 DNA reads TGTGCCAGCAGCTTGGGGACTAGCGCCTACAATGAGCAGTTCTTC. Residues: CASSLGTSAYNEQFF.

V gene TRBV6-6 combines with J gene TRBJ2-4; a possible D gene is TRBD1 (5 bases). CDR1 MNHNY and CDR2 SVGAGI come from the germline V gene (reference sequence). The CDR3 sequence is 14 residues long. The ends were cut back, 6 bases at V and 3 bases at J, with 12 bases in the middle. CDR3 in amino acids: CASRTLRGKNIQYF. Written as DNA, the CDR3 is TGTGCCAGCAGGACCTTAAGGGGCAAAAACATTCAGTACTTC.

J is TRBJ1-1 and V is TRBV25-1; 7 bases line up with TRBD1. The CDR3 length is 13 residues. J lost 1 base, V lost 6 bases, and 2 bases had no gene match. CDR1 is MGHDK and CDR2 is SYGVNS in the germline V gene. Here the CDR3 DNA reads TGTGCCAGCAGACGGACAGGGAACACTGAAGCTTTCTTT. Translated, it gives CASRRTGNTEAFF.

J is TRBJ2-5 and V is TRBV10-3; 12 bases match TRBD2. The J segment lost 9 bases and the V segment lost 3 bases, leaving 8 bases of the junction unmatched. The germline CDR1 and CDR2 sequences are ENHRY and SYGVKD. CDR3 length equals 15 residues. CDR3 protein: CAISDGLAGPEAQYF. CDR3 DNA: TGTGCCATCAGTGATGGACTAGCGGGACCGGAAGCCCAGTACTTC.

The V and J genes are TRBV6-5 and TRBJ2-3; TRBD2 matches 13 bases. The germline V gene encodes CDR1 MNHEY and CDR2 SVGAGI. Trimming took 1 base from V and 9 from J; bases not matched to a gene: 1. The CDR3 loop spans 14 amino acids. This CDR3 reads CASSYLTSGGTQYF. CDR3 nucleotides: TGTGCCAGCAGTTACTTGACTAGCGGGGGGACGCAGTATTTT.

The chain joins TRBV10-2 to TRBJ2-1; 11 bases line up with TRBD2. The V gene's germline CDR1 is WSHSY and CDR2 SAAADI. The V segment lost 0 bases and the J segment 7 bases; nucleotides outside the gene matches: 8. The CDR3 extends over 17 amino acids. The CDR3 DNA is TGCGCCAGCAGTGAGTCGACTGGTCTAGCGGGGGGTAATGAGCAGTTCTTC. As protein: CASSESTGLAGGNEQFF.

The chain carries TRBV28 and TRBJ1-2, with TRBD1 matching over 9 bases. The CDR3 is made up of 14 amino acids. From germline, CDR1 is MDHEN and CDR2 SYDVKM. V shed 6 bases and J 1 base; nucleotides not matched to a gene: 3. CDR3 protein: CASSPTGGNYGYTF. In nucleotides, the CDR3 is TGTGCCAGCAGCCCGACAGGGGGTAACTATGGCTACACCTTC.

J is TRBJ1-5 and V is TRBV4-2, with D tentatively TRBD1 (5 bases). The CDR3 runs 15 residues. The V and J ends lost 8 bases and 0 bases respectively, with 14 bases between them. CDR1 is LGHNA and CDR2 is YNFKEQ in the germline V gene. CDR3 residues: CASAHRGNSNQPQHF. The DNA for the CDR3 is TGTGCCAGCGCCCACCGGGGGAATAGCAATCAGCCCCAGCATTTT.

The V gene is TRBV18, the J gene TRBJ1-2; D remains unclear. The CDR3 covers 15 residues. Germline CDR1 reads KGHSH; CDR2 reads LQKENI. V lost 1 base and J 6 bases, leaving 15 bases between the germline ends. The CDR3 spells CASSPLDSTKDGYTF. The CDR3 bases are TGTGCCAGCTCACCACTGGACTCTACGAAGGATGGCTACACCTTC.

Of note for this clone: Compared with germline, one end of the junction differs, possibly owing to a read error. This chain uses TRBV7-2 with TRBJ2-7; D is possibly TRBD2 (5 bases). The CDR3 is 12 amino acids. In germline, CDR1 is SGHTA, CDR2 FQGNSA. The CDR3 sequence: CASSPGGYKQYF. CDR3 in DNA: TGTGCCAGCAGCCCAGGAGGCTACAAGCAGTACTTC.

The chain joins TRBV5-1 to TRBJ2-3; 8 positions agree with TRBD2. The CDR3 length is 16 residues. The germline V gene has CDR1 SGHRS and CDR2 YFSETQ. The junction had 7 bases not matched to a gene; V was cut back by 3 bases and J by 1 base. The DNA for the CDR3 is TGCGCCAGCAGCTCCTCGGCGGGGGGTGGCACAGATACGCAGTATTTT. This codes for CASSSSAGGGTDTQYF.

V is TRBV4-2 and J is TRBJ2-7; D is uncertain. Germline V gene lookup returns CDR1 LGHNA and CDR2 YNFKEQ. The V end was cut by 0 bases, the J end by 2 bases, with 11 bases between. This CDR3 region has 15 residues. As DNA, the CDR3 is TGTGCCAGCAGCCAAGAGAATAGTCCCACCTACGAGCAGTACTTC. Amino acid sequence: CASSQENSPTYEQYF.